This T cell receptor beta chain was captured in a study of cytomegalovirus exposure and HLA in healthy donors (dated by TCRdb to 2016 to 2017). Study-wide context: An earlier analysis of more than 550 of the donors reported approximately 300 Gb of sequence data and approximately 120 million unique TCR beta sequences obtained from about 170 million T cells. An early release that covered around 590 HLA-typed donors contained approximately 290 gigabases of sequencing data and 80 million or so unique TCR sequences. Among the roughly 400 genotyped donors, 75% to 90% belonged to the genetic ancestry cluster associated with self-reported Caucasian donors. The study was designed to test whether signatures of past pathogen exposure could be identified by cataloging public T cell receptors. The T cell repertoires of several hundred subjects were profiled by immunosequencing and related to cytomegalovirus serostatus. In addition to the first cohort of approximately 670 subjects, a separate validation cohort of 100 to 150 different subjects was used. The study combined high-throughput TCR immunosequencing, statistical association of individual TCRs with disease status, and machine learning to predict cytomegalovirus infection status. In a later analysis, previously published TCR beta repertoires from 550 to 750 donors were re-analyzed and high-resolution HLA genotyping was added so that TCR occurrence patterns could be studied. Rather than drawing on any new phenotypic data, the later analysis identified candidate immune exposures from TCR beta sequences and the way those sequences occurred across donors. An earlier analysis of approximately 500 of the donors applied high-throughput TCR beta sequencing to assess whether each TCR beta V gene segment acted as functional or pseudogenic. Donor age, sex, ethnicity and CMV serostatus were compiled alongside the repertoire data. A later genetic analysis used genome-wide SNP genotypes for about 60% of the roughly 670 donors, treating that subset as a discovery cohort. All discovery cohort repertoires had been generated on a single sequencing platform. Both class I and class II loci were covered by HLA typing, at four-digit resolution. Typing coverage varied by locus: about 629-630 donors for A, B, C, DRB1 and DQB1; roughly 510 for DQA1; more than 600 for DPA1; 400 to 480 for DPB1. A handful of DR-DQ haplotypes were handled as single units for association and clustering because linkage in the cohort was strong. Among 300 to 450 genotyped donors of the cohort, an average of 235,054 unique TCR beta nucleotide sequences were sequenced per donor, about a sixth of them non-productive.

Library creation used the immunoSEQ multiplex PCR assay. For the multiplex PCR, a mixture combining 60 forward primers for TCR Vbeta segments and 13 reverse primers for TCR Jbeta segments was used. Amplification of the CDR3 region of rearranged TCR beta genes was performed with a multiplex PCR assay on genomic DNA. The Illumina HiSeq System was used to sequence the amplified TCR beta libraries as 87-base-pair reads. Under the source paper's analysis protocol: Across the 670 or so repertoires, a later analysis counted roughly 84 million unique TCR beta chains, roughly 11 million of which were shared by at least two donors. Raw reads were error-corrected and collapsed into unique sequences by a nearest-neighbor algorithm in which closely related sequences were merged to remove PCR and sequencing errors. To assign V, D and J gene segments, CDR3 sequences were aligned to IMGT reference sequences. For a sequence to be retained, a match of at least six nucleotides was required to both a V gene segment and a J gene segment. Rearrangements were called productive when the CDR3 lacked stop codons and stayed in frame with V and J; all others were non-productive. Following IMGT convention, CDR3 was defined as the stretch from the second conserved V-encoded cysteine up to the conserved J-encoded phenylalanine. The earlier analysis of about 610 of the donors excluded sequences that lacked an unambiguous match to a single V gene segment. An earlier analysis of 550 to 650 of the donors classified V segments as functional when productive rearrangements were above 56.7% and as segregating when the standard deviation between donors was above 5%. A statistical classification framework was developed to diagnose cytomegalovirus status using the catalog of TCR beta chain sequences. In a later analysis, TCR nucleotide sequences were compared against IMGT/GENE-DB human TR gene sequences so that V and J genes could be assigned. Using the TCRdist pipeline, a later analysis assigned CDR3 sequences along with most-parsimonious VDJ recombination scenarios. In a later analysis, each TCR beta chain was defined by its CDR3 amino acid sequence together with its V-gene family, and reads without a unique V-gene family were excluded. As a way to deal with suspected cross-contamination and a sequencing artifact, a later analysis dropped hundreds of nucleotide sequences that were highly shared and had low generation probability. In a later analysis, a clonal expansion index for each public chain was calculated from normalized within-repertoire ranks of inferred template counts. A later analysis computed generation probabilities with a VDJ recombination model fitted to out-of-frame rearrangements, and checked the results against IGoR. In a later analysis, hypergeometric tests were used to score TCR-TCR, TCR-HLA and TCR-CMV co-occurrence, with a repertoire-size bias correction applied to TCR pairs. To estimate false discovery rates, a later analysis permuted the HLA or CMV assignments 20 times. In a later analysis, co-occurring TCRs were grouped with DBSCAN, and TCRdist sequence similarity was added when clustering was performed within HLA-allele-positive subsets. Co-occurrence clustering excluded repertoires with fewer than 30,000 or more than 120,000 public chains, plus five with anomalous nucleotide sharing. Sourced from immuneACCESS, this table was stored by TCRdb with only in-frame sequences that have V and J called. A share of the clones is absent; for the studies checked, an unresolved V gene accounts for under half, and the remainder has no known explanation. From that table come the V and J calls and clone size; the DNA was used to work out D and trimming. The table for this sample records around 31,000 clones. The top ten clonotypes cover 4.8% of the sample.

No count is logged; frequency rates this clone as medium-sized (0.01 to 0.1%). The specificity of this receptor is unknown. The cohort consisted of hundreds of healthy bone marrow donors. Cohort members were all nominally healthy when sampled, although unrecorded immune exposures were likely present. The donor was CMV seronegative and was included in the group of several hundred seronegative cohort members. A peripheral blood sample was collected from each donor, and TCR beta sequencing was performed on peripheral blood mononuclear cells. The Qiagen DNeasy Blood Extraction Kit was used to extract genomic DNA from the blood cell samples. Study-wide conclusions, independent of this receptor: Seventeen rarely observed V segments, including chromosome 9 orphons, were excluded from the earlier analysis of 550 to 700 of the donors because counts were too low. Compared with equally common non-associated chains, HLA-associated TCR beta chains in a later analysis were more clonally expanded and had lower generation probabilities. In this cohort, only TCR beta chains were sequenced, and detectable features were limited by the absence of alpha or paired-chain data. In a later analysis, several top co-occurrence clusters were reported to appear linked to parvovirus B19, influenza, CMV and Epstein-Barr virus. Sequencing depth was assumed to be roughly uniform across donors in the presence/absence analyses, though that assumption may not hold. The study gave a list of over 150 TCR beta chains associated with cytomegalovirus. The sequencing pipeline was judged likely to have produced a cluster of highly shared sequence variants as a technical artifact. In a later analysis, the rate of TCR association differed among HLA loci, with DRB1 alleles having the most associated TCRs and HLA-C alleles having the fewest. The 87-base-pair reads could not distinguish some IMGT-functional V segments, including TRBV6-2 and TRBV6-3, so those segments were excluded. A later genetic analysis associated a missense DCLRE1C variant with V-gene and J-gene trimming of TCR beta chains, and an independent cohort replicated the association. It was suggested by the authors that the approach could potentially be generalized to other disease states and immunological phenotypes. Across donors, most TCR sequences were observed very rarely, whereas some public TCRs were present in many individuals. Three of the identified cytomegalovirus-associated TCR beta chains were confirmed in vitro to be specific for cytomegalovirus antigens. For the cohort, immune exposure information was limited to CMV serostatus. A further reported finding was that TCR beta sequences accurately predicted the HLA-A and HLA-B alleles for most subjects in the first cohort. Strong co-occurrence of HLA alleles, especially DR and DQ, made assigning TCR associations to individual alleles difficult. Cytomegalovirus status was reported to be diagnosed by the classifier with high specificity and sensitivity in both the original and validation cohorts. Because HLA typing was unavailable for some donors at each locus, only the typed subset was used in association tests. Correlated functional status among segregating V segments might reflect linkage disequilibrium, but an unknown experimental factor could not be ruled out. Specific HLA alleles were associated with 15,000 to 20,000 TCR beta sequences at a false discovery rate of 0.05 in a later analysis. In a later genetic analysis, fewer N-insertions in productive TCRs were reported among donors in an Asian-associated ancestry cluster than the roughly 640-donor mean. In an earlier analysis of several hundred of the donors, most TCR beta V segments were observed in productive rearrangements about 87% or about 30% of the time, broadly matching IMGT annotations. In a later analysis, most CMV-associated TCR beta chains were found to appear HLA-restricted, with HLA associations seemingly driven largely by CMV exposure.

From the germline V gene, CDR1 is MRHNA and CDR2 is SNTAGT. Measured from the cysteine to the phenylalanine, the CDR3 is 15 residues long. Only CDR3 DNA is held: 45 bases, read in frame from base 1. Trimming accounts for 3 bases at V and 0 bases at J, while the number of junction bases matched to no gene is 5. Sequencing was carried out using PBMCs. The rearranged chain carries TRBV6-4 and TRBJ2-7; TRBD1 agrees with 7 junctional bases. The TCR was taken from a female donor in good health and CMV-seronegative. The CDR3 protein sequence reads: CASSEGAGGSYEQYF. The nucleotide sequence reads TGTGCCAGCAGTGAAGGGGCAGGGGGCTCCTACGAGCAGTACTTC.